This paragraph reports one T cell receptor (beta chain). The antigen is unknown. Quantitative 5'-RACE was performed with molecular barcodes, and it yielded the TCR beta libraries. Via MiXCR, TCRdb re-called the 5' RACE reads, giving one row per CDR3 protein. The sample yields hundreds of thousands of distinct CDR3 sequences, 12% seen once. The sample belongs to a study of CD8 T cells in ankylosing spondylitis. The study, taken as a whole, reports: Ankylosing spondylitis blood seemed to carry a telltale TCR beta motif made of fewer than 10 highly homologous variants.

V was cut by 4 bases and J by 2 bases, with 15 bases left in between. The CDR3 loop spans 15 amino acids. Germline assignment: CDR1 SGHDN and CDR2 FVKESK. This sequence joins TRBV14 and TRBJ2-7, with D possibly matching TRBD2 (6 bases). The sequence was obtained from a male donor with ankylosing spondylitis. The sequencing input was blood, either unsorted or a sorted T cell fraction (not recorded which). As DNA, the CDR3 is TGTGCCAGCAGCCCCCTGGCGGGGCTCACCTACGAGCAGTACTTC. Amino acids: CASSPLAGLTYEQYF.